This T cell receptor beta chain was sequenced in a study of identical twins. General study findings and limits: Among monozygotic twins, out-of-frame TCR alpha sharing exceeded what models predicted.

This clonotype has ten or more counts. The antigen remains unidentified. Unique molecular identifiers were present on the cDNA, which also gained a universal primer site by template switching. TCRdb reprocessed the 5' RACE reads via MiXCR and lists one record per CDR3 protein. The sample carries about 340,000 distinct CDR3 sequences, roughly 9% recorded once. V was clipped by 6 bases and J by 2 bases; unmatched bases: 11. The CDR3 totals 16 residues. The clonotype originates from a woman in her forties or fifties in good health. Sample: naive T cells sorted from blood. This chain joins TRBV12-3 or TRBV12-4 and TRBJ2-3; 7 bases match TRBD2. CDR3 in amino acids: CASSPGLKGFTDTQYF. The CDR3, as DNA: TGTGCCAGCAGCCCGGGACTAAAGGGATTCACAGATACGCAGTATTTT.